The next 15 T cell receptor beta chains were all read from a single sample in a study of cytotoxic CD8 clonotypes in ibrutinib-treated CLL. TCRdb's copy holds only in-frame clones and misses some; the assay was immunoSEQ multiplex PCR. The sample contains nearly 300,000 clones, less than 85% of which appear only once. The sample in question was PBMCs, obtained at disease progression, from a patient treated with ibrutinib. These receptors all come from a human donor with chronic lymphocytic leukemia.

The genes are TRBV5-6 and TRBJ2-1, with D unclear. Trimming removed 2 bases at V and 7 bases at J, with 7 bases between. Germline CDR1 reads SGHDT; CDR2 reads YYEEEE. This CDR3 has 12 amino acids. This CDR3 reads CASSFLGNEQFF. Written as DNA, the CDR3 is TGTGCCAGCAGCTTTTTAGGGAATGAGCAGTTCTTC.

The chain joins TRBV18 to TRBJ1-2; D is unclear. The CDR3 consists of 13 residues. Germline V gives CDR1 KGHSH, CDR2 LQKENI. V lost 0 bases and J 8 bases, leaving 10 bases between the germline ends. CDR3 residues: CASSPPGRVGYTF. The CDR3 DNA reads TGTGCCAGCTCACCACCAGGTCGGGTAGGCTACACCTTC.

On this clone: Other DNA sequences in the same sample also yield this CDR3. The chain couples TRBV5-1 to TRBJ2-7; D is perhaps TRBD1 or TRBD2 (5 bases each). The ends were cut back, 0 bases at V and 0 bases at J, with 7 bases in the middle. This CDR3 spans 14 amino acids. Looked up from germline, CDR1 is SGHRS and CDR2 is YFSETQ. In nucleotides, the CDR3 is TGCGCCAGCAGCTTGGCAGGGAGCTCCTACGAGCAGTACTTC. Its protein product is CASSLAGSSYEQYF.

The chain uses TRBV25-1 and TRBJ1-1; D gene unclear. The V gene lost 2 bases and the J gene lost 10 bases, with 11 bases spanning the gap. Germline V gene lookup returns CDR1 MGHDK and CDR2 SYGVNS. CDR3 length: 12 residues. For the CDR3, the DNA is TGTGCCAGCAGTGAAAGTAACCTCAGAGCTTTCTTT. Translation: CASSESNLRAFF.

In DNA form, the CDR3 reads TGTGCCAGCAGTTTGTTGGGCTTCGGGGGTCCAGAGACCCAGTACTTC. This gives the protein CASSLLGFGGPETQYF. The chain has TRBV27 and TRBJ2-5, with a possible D match to TRBD2 (6 bases). This CDR3 comprises 16 residues. Germline loops: CDR1 MNHEY, CDR2 SMNVEV (reference sequence). Between the trimmed V and J ends, which lost 3 bases and 4 bases, there was a span of 18 bases.

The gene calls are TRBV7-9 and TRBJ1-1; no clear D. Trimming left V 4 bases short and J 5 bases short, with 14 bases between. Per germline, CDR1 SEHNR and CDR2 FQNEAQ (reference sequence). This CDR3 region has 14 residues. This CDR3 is CASSWAQSGTEAFF. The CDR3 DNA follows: TGTGCCAGCAGCTGGGCACAGTCCGGTACTGAAGCTTTCTTT. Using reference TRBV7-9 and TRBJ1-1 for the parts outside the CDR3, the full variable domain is DTGVSQNPRHKITKRGQNVTFRCDPISEHNRLYWYRQTLGQGPEFLTYFQNEAQLEKSRLLSDRFSAERPKGSFSTLEIQRTEQGDSAMYLCASSWAQSGTEAFFGQGTRLTVV.

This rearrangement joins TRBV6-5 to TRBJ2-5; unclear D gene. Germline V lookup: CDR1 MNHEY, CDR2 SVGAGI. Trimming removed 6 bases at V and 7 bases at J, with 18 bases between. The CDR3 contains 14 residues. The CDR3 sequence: CASRNFPTFGTQYF. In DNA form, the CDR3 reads TGTGCCAGCAGAAACTTTCCGACTTTCGGGACCCAGTACTTC.

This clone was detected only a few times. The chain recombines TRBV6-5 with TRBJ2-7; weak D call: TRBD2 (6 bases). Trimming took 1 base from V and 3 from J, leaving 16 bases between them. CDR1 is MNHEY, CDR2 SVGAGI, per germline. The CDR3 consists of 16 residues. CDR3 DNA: TGTGCCAGCAGTTACTGGTCCTCCGGAGGGGACTACGAGCAGTACTTC. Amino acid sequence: CASSYWSSGGDYEQYF.

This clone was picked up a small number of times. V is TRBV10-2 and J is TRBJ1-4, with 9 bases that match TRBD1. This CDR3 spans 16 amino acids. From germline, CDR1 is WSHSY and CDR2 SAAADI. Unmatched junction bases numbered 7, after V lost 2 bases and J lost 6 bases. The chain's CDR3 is CASSEPEGQGYEKLFF. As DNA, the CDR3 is TGCGCCAGCAGTGAGCCAGAAGGACAGGGGTATGAAAAACTGTTTTTT.

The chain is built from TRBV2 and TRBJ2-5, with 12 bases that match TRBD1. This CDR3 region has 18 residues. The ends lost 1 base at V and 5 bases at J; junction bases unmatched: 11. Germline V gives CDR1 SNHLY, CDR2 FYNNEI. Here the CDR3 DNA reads TGTGCCAGCAGTGAAGGCCTTTGGGGACAGGGGGCTTGGGAGACCCAGTACTTC. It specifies CASSEGLWGQGAWETQYF.

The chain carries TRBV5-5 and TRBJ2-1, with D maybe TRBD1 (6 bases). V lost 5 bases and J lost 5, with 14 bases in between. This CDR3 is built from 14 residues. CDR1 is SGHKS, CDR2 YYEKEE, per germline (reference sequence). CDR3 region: CASSQQGQDNEQFF. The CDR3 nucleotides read TGTGCCAGCAGTCAGCAGGGACAAGACAATGAGCAGTTCTTC.

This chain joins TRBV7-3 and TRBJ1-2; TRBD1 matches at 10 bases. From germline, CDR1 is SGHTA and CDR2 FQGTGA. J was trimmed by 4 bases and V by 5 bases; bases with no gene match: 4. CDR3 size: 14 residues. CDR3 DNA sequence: TGTGCCAGCAGCGTAGGACAGGGGGTCTATGGCTACACCTTC. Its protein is CASSVGQGVYGYTF.

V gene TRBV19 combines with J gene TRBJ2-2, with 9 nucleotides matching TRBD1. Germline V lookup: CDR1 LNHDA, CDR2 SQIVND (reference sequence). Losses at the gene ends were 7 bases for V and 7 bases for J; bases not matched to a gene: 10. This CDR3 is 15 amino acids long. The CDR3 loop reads CASTKTGGFVGELFF. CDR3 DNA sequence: TGTGCCAGTACCAAGACAGGGGGGTTCGTCGGGGAGCTGTTTTTT.

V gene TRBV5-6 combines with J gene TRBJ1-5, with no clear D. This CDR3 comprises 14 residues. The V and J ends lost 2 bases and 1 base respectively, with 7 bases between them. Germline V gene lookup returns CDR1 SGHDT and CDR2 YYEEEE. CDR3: CASSLGSSNQPQHF. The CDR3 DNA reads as TGTGCCAGCAGCTTAGGGTCCAGCAATCAGCCCCAGCATTTT.

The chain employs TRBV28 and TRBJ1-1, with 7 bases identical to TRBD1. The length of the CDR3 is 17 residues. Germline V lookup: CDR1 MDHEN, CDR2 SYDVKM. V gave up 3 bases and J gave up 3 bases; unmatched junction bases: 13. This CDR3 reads CASSFSAIGTVDTEAFF. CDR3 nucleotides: TGTGCCAGCAGTTTTTCGGCCATTGGGACAGTGGACACTGAAGCTTTCTTT.